These 10 T cell receptor beta chains share one sample of origin, sequenced in a study of shared clonotypes between healthy human individuals. Naive CD8 isolation took CD45RO-negative cells positively selected for CCR7 and excluded terminally differentiated effector memory CD45RA+ cells. Some clones are missing from TCRdb's copy, which holds only in-frame ones; the method was immunoSEQ multiplex PCR. The sample shows millions of clones, approximately 95% of them seen only once. The sample comprised naive CD8+ T cells sorted from blood. The receptors derive from a man aged 18 to 29 in good health.

As for this clone: Other DNA sequences from this sample encode an identical CDR3 as well. The chain recombines TRBV28 with TRBJ2-7; D call uncertain. The V and J ends lost 6 bases and 2 bases respectively, with 8 bases between them. Germline V gene lookup returns CDR1 MDHEN and CDR2 SYDVKM. The CDR3 sequence is 12 residues long. DNA for the CDR3: TGTGCCAGCAGCTTCAGTACCTACGAGCAGTACTTC. Its protein product is CASSFSTYEQYF.

The table lists this clone with a few counts. The chain links TRBV7-9 to TRBJ2-5; 10 bases are shared with TRBD1. Germline V gene data show CDR1 as SEHNR and CDR2 as FQNEAQ (reference sequence). The V segment lost 5 bases and the J segment 5 bases; nucleotides outside the gene matches: 11. The CDR3 length is 16 residues. Written as DNA, the CDR3 is TGTGCCAGCAGCCGATACCTAGACAGGGGGCGGGAGACCCAGTACTTC. Residues: CASSRYLDRGRETQYF.

This sequence joins TRBV5-5 and TRBJ2-5, with 13 bases lining up with TRBD2. V shed 0 bases and J 4 bases; nucleotides not matched to a gene: 9. The CDR3 consists of 18 residues. Germline lookup yields CDR1 SGHKS and CDR2 YYEKEE (reference sequence). In DNA form, the CDR3 reads TGTGCCAGCAGCTTGGGGACTAGCGGGAGTTGGGGAGGAGAGACCCAGTACTTC. Translated: CASSLGTSGSWGGETQYF.

The chain is built from TRBV5-4 and TRBJ2-7; TRBD2 might be the D (6 bases). V lost 4 bases, J lost 1 base, and 15 bases lay in between. CDR3 length: 15 amino acids. CDR1 is SGHNT and CDR2 is YYREEE in the germline V gene (reference sequence). CDR3: CASSHGNAGSYEQYF. The CDR3 nucleotides are TGTGCCAGCAGCCATGGGAATGCGGGATCCTACGAGCAGTACTTC.

The CDR3 spells CASRTTLTGTGELFF. CDR3 nucleotides: TGTGCCAGCAGAACTACCCTGACCGGTACCGGGGAGCTGTTTTTT. This chain links TRBV28 with TRBJ2-2; unclear D gene. This CDR3 region has 15 residues. Germline CDR1 is MDHEN and CDR2 is SYDVKM. With 6 bases removed from V and 5 bases from J, the gap between germline ends came to 16 bases. Combining the CDR3 with reference TRBV28 and TRBJ2-2 gives the whole variable domain DVKVTQSSRYLVKRTGEKVFLECVQDMDHENMFWYRQDPGLGLRLIYFSYDVKMKEKGDIPEGYSVSREKKERFSLILESASTNQTSMYLCASRTTLTGTGELFFGEGSRLTVL.

V is TRBV27 and J is TRBJ2-2; the match to TRBD1 covers 7 bases. CDR3 length: 14 amino acids. CDR1 and CDR2 (germline): MNHEY, SMNVEV (reference sequence). V shed 5 bases and J 6 bases; nucleotides not matched to a gene: 6. The CDR3 nucleotides read TGTGCCAGCAGTCACGACAGGGCGGCCGGGGAGCTGTTTTTT. It is translated as CASSHDRAAGELFF.

This clone showed up just once. The V and J genes are TRBV10-1 and TRBJ2-5; 11 nucleotides align to TRBD1. Germline lookup yields CDR1 WNHNN and CDR2 SYGVQD (reference sequence). This CDR3 is 15 amino acids long. Trimming at V came to 2 bases and at J to 2 bases, leaving 1 base not matched to a gene. The CDR3 sequence: CASSEGTGGQETQYF. The CDR3 region has the DNA TGCGCCAGCAGTGAGGGGACAGGGGGGCAAGAGACCCAGTACTTC.

This chain joins TRBV6-4 and TRBJ2-1, with TRBD2 identical over 9 bases. Losses at the gene ends were 5 bases for V and 5 bases for J; bases not matched to a gene: 1. CDR1 MRHNA and CDR2 SNTAGT come from the germline V gene. The CDR3 loop spans 13 amino acids. The CDR3, as DNA: TGTGCCAGCAGTCAGCGGGGGGACAATGAGCAGTTCTTC. This sequence encodes CASSQRGDNEQFF.

The gene calls are TRBV7-9 and TRBJ2-7, with D perhaps matching TRBD2 (5 bases). Germline V CDR1 and CDR2: SEHNR, FQNEAQ (reference sequence). The V end lost 5 bases, the J end lost 5 bases, and 16 bases lay between the germline ends. This CDR3 spans 14 amino acids. The CDR3 sequence: CASSVDTRRNEQYF. DNA of the CDR3: TGTGCCAGCAGCGTCGACACTAGGAGGAACGAGCAGTACTTC.

The genes are TRBV6-5 and TRBJ2-1; the D gene could be TRBD1 or TRBD2 (6 bases each). The CDR3 has 15 amino acids. V lost 0 bases, J lost 9 bases, and 15 bases lay in between. Germline V CDR1 and CDR2: MNHEY, SVGAGI. CDR3 sequence (DNA): TGTGCCAGCAGTTACTCTGGGGGGCCCAGAAGTGAGCAGTTCTTC. Its translation is CASSYSGGPRSEQFF.